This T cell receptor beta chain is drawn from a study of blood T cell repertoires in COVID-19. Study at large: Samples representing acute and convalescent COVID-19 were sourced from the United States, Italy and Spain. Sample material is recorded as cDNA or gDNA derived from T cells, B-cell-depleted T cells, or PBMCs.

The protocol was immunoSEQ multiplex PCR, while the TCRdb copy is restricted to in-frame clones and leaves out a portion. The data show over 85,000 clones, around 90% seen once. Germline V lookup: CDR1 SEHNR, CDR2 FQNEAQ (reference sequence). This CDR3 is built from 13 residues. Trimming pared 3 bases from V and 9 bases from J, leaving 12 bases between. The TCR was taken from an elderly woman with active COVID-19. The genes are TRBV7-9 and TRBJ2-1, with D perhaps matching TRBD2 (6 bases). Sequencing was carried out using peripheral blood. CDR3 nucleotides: TGTGCCAGCAGCTTTCCGGGAGCGGTTGAGCAGTTCTTC. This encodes CASSFPGAVEQFF.